These T cell receptor beta chains were read from a single sample in a study of CD8+ T cells in alopecia areata. Sequencing was performed with immunoSEQ multiplex PCR; in TCRdb, only in-frame clones are kept and a portion is missing. The repertoire consists of about 200,000 clones, with nearly 60% occurring once and the leading ten covering about 5%. Material: CD4+ T cells sorted from blood, obtained at week 24, from a patient treated with tofacitinib. These receptors were obtained from a human donor with alopecia areata. The CDR3 runs from the conserved cysteine through the conserved F or W. A row's size may be missing; if present it is once, few, many or a size class.

size,V,J,CDR3
few,TRBV4-1,TRBJ1-5,CASSRLAQGINQPQHF
.,TRBV18,TRBJ1-1,CASSPFREGTEAFF
.,TRBV7-2,TRBJ2-3,CAAGGPRTDTQYF
few,TRBV9,TRBJ1-1,CASSVVPEMNTEAFF
.,TRBV20-1,TRBJ2-7,CSARRLYEQYF
.,TRBV6-5,TRBJ1-5,CASSYNRQTNQPQHF
.,TRBV30,TRBJ2-7,CAWSPLGSYEQYF
.,TRBV4-3,TRBJ2-7,CASSQVGRASYEQYF
.,TRBV29-1,TRBJ1-2,CSVEVEKANYGYTF
.,TRBV7-2,TRBJ2-3,CASSSYTSASTDTQYF
.,TRBV15,TRBJ2-2,CATSRGRAGGELFF
.,TRBV7-2,TRBJ2-7,CASSLVRGSYEQYF
few,TRBV2,TRBJ2-3,CASRAESRGRDTQYF
.,TRBV10-3,TRBJ1-6,CAASQGSSPLHF
.,TRBV15,TRBJ1-2,CATSGHRGGSYGYTF
.,TRBV18,TRBJ2-6,CASSQGHSGANVLTF
.,TRBV5-1,TRBJ2-5,CASRRTLAQETQYF
.,TRBV2,TRBJ1-2,CASGVDGGYTF
.,TRBV4-2,TRBJ2-7,CASSPATGSKVYEQYF
.,TRBV30,TRBJ2-1,CASNSRLYNEQFF
.,TRBV25-1,TRBJ1-2,CASSEYFGSGGNYGYTF
few,TRBV25-1,TRBJ2-3,CASSESDGNTDTQYF
few,TRBV28,TRBJ1-6,CASRQEYNSPLHF
.,TRBV30,TRBJ2-7,CAWSVPSRSYEQYF
few,TRBV5-1,TRBJ1-1,CASSSDGVVNMNTEAFF
.,TRBV4-3,TRBJ2-1,CASSQEAGARNEQFF
.,TRBV29-1,TRBJ2-5,CSGYRVGETQYF
.,TRBV28,TRBJ1-2,CASSPPRRGYGYTF